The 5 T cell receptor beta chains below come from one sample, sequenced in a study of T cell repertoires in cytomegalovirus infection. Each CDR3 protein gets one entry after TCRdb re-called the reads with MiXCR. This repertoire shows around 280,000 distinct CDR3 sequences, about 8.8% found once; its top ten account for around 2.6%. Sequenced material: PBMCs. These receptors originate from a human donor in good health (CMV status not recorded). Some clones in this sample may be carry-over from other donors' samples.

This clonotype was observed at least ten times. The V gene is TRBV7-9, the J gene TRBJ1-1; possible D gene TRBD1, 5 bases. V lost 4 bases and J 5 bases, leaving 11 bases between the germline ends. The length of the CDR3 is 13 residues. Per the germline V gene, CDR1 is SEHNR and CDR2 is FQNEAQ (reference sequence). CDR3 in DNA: TGTGCCAGCAGCTCTCAGGGTGTTACTGAAGCTTTCTTT. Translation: CASSSQGVTEAFF.

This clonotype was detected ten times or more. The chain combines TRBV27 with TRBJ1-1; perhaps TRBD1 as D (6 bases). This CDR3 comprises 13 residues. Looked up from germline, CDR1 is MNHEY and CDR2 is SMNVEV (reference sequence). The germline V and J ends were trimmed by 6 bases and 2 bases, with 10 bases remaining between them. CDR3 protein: CASRWGPNTEAFF. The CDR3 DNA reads TGTGCCAGCAGGTGGGGGCCAAACACTGAAGCTTTCTTT.

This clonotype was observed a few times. In nucleotides, the CDR3 is TGTGCCACCAGTGTCGACGGCACCGGGGAGCTGTTTTTT. Encoded protein: CATSVDGTGELFF. The rearrangement uses TRBV24-1 and TRBJ2-2; D gene unclear. Germline V gene data show CDR1 as KGHDR and CDR2 as SFDVKD. Trimming removed 5 bases from V and 4 bases from J, with 7 bases in between. The CDR3 loop spans 13 amino acids.

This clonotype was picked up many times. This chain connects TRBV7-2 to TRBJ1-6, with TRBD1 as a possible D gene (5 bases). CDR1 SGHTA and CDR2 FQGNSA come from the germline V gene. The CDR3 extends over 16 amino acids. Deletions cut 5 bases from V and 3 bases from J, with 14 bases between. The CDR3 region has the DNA TGTGCCAGCAGCACTATGGGACGAATCTATAATTCACCCCTCCACTTT. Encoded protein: CASSTMGRIYNSPLHF.

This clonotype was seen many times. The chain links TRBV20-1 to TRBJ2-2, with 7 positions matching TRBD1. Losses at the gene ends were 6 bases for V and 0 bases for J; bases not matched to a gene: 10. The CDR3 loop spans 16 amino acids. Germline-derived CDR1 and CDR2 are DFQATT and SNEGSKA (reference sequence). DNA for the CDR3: TGCAGTGCCCCGGGACAGATATCCGCGAACACCGGGGAGCTGTTTTTT. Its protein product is CSAPGQISANTGELFF.